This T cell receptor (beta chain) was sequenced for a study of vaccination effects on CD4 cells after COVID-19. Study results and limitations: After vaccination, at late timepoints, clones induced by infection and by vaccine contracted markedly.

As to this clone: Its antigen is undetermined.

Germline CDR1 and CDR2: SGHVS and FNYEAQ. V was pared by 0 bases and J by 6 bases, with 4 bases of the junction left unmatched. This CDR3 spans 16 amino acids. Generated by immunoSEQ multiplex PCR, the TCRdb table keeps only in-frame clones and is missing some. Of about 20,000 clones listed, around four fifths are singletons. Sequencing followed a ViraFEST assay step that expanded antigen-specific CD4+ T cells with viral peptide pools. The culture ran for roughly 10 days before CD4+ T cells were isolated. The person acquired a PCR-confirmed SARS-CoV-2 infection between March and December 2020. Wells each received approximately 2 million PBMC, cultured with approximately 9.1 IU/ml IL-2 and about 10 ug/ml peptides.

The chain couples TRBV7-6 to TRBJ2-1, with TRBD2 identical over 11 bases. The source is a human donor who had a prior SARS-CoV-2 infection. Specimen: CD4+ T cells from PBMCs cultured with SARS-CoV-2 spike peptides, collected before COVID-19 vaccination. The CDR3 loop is CASSLAQGLAANEQFF. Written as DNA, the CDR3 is TGTGCCAGCAGCTTAGCGCAGGGACTAGCGGCCAATGAGCAGTTCTTC.